Each of the 17 T cell receptor beta chains below was sequenced from the same sample in a study of siplizumab effects on memory and regulatory T cells. Sequenced by immunoSEQ multiplex PCR; TCRdb stores in-frame clones only, minus some. The sample lists about 100,000 clones, roughly 93% seen once, with approximately 1.5% in the top ten. The specimen was non-Treg CD4+ T cells sorted from blood. The receptors were gathered from a human donor in good health.

The chain carries TRBV28 and TRBJ2-5; the D gene is possibly TRBD2 (6 bases). The assigned J gene may be wrong: the sequence end matches TRBJ2-7 better. Germline-derived CDR1 and CDR2 are MDHEN and SYDVKM. The CDR3 has 15 residues. The CDR3 DNA follows: TGTGCCAGCAGCGCAATAGCGGTTCCCTCCTACGAGCAGTACTTC. Translated, it gives CASSAIAVPSYEQYF.

The chain has TRBV6-6 and TRBJ2-3, with 11 bases lining up with TRBD2. Germline V CDR1 and CDR2: MNHNY, SVGAGI (reference sequence). This CDR3 region has 16 residues. J gave up 4 bases and V 5 bases, and 8 bases lay outside the gene matches. CDR3 coding DNA: TGTGCCAGCAGTCCCCGACTAGCGGGAAGGGCAGATACGCAGTATTTT. It codes for CASSPRLAGRADTQYF.

This chain connects TRBV2 to TRBJ2-6; D not certain. CDR1 and CDR2 (germline): SNHLY, FYNNEI. The ends were cut back, 6 bases at V and 4 bases at J, with 10 bases in the middle. The CDR3 runs 14 residues. The CDR3 coding sequence is TGTGCCAGCAGGGGCCCAACCGGGGCCAACGTCCTGACTTTC. Amino acids: CASRGPTGANVLTF.

This chain joins TRBV10-3 and TRBJ2-3; 8 bases are a match to TRBD2. The CDR3 is made up of 18 amino acids. Losses at the gene ends were 2 bases for V and 2 bases for J; bases not matched to a gene: 12. Looked up from germline, CDR1 is ENHRY and CDR2 is SYGVKD. The CDR3 region is CAISELVDPAGVTDTQYF. DNA of the CDR3: TGTGCCATCAGTGAGCTCGTAGATCCAGCGGGAGTCACAGATACGCAGTATTTT.

The chain carries TRBV5-3 and TRBJ2-7; tentative D call: TRBD1 (5 bases). TRBV5-3 is noted as an ORF with a role that remains uncertain. Trimming removed 2 bases at V and 2 bases at J, with 17 bases between. The CDR3 length is 16 residues. Written as DNA, the CDR3 is TGTGCCAGAAGCTTTCTCGGACACCCGACAACCTACGAGCAGTACTTC. Protein sequence: CARSFLGHPTTYEQYF.

The chain is built from TRBV12-5 and TRBJ1-2; D remains unclear. Trimming took 1 base from V and 6 from J, leaving 9 bases between them. The germline CDR1 and CDR2 sequences are LGHNT and FRNRAP. The CDR3 is made up of 13 amino acids. The CDR3 here is CASGLGSPHGYTF. The CDR3 DNA reads TGTGCTAGTGGTTTGGGCAGTCCTCATGGCTACACCTTC.

The chain uses TRBV5-4 and TRBJ2-7; 15 bases fit TRBD2. Unmatched junction bases numbered 8, after V lost 6 bases and J lost 4 bases. The germline V gene has CDR1 SGHNT and CDR2 YYREEE (reference sequence). CDR3 length: 16 amino acids. The CDR3 nucleotides read TGTGCCAGCAACCAATGGGGACTAGCGGGAGGTTACGAGCAGTACTTC. It is translated as CASNQWGLAGGYEQYF.

This rearrangement joins TRBV11-2 to TRBJ2-5, with 10 nucleotides matching TRBD1. The V and J ends lost 7 bases and 5 bases, in that order; junction bases with no gene match: 7. The CDR3 has 14 amino acids. Germline V gives CDR1 SGHAT, CDR2 FQNNGV. CDR3 residues: CASTRQGAWETQYF. CDR3 coding DNA: TGTGCCAGCACCCGACAGGGGGCTTGGGAGACCCAGTACTTC.

The rearrangement joins TRBV9 to TRBJ2-3; D may match TRBD1 or TRBD2 (5 bases each). The CDR3 has 16 residues. V lost 0 bases, J lost 10 bases, and 21 bases lay in between. The V gene's germline CDR1 is SGDLS and CDR2 YYNGEE. DNA of the CDR3: TGTGCCAGCAGCGTAGTGGCAGGGCGGGCGCCGGGTCCGCAGTATTTT. Encoded protein: CASSVVAGRAPGPQYF.

This clone was observed once. For the CDR3, the DNA is TGTGCCAGCAGCCTCCCGGGACTTGAGACCCAGTACTTC. Protein sequence: CASSLPGLETQYF. The chain is built from TRBV28 and TRBJ2-5; maybe TRBD2 (6 bases). The CDR3 runs 13 residues. Trimming cost V 6 bases and J 5 bases, with 13 bases left between them. Germline loops: CDR1 MDHEN, CDR2 SYDVKM.

The CDR3 here is CASSQDPGGRWDEQFF. The CDR3 region has the DNA TGTGCCAGCAGCCAAGACCCCGGCGGGAGGTGGGATGAGCAGTTCTTC. V usage is TRBV4-2 and J usage is TRBJ2-1, with TRBD2 matching 8 bases. This CDR3 is built from 16 residues. The ends lost 0 bases at V and 8 bases at J; junction bases unmatched: 9. Germline V gene data show CDR1 as LGHNA and CDR2 as YNFKEQ.

V gene TRBV7-9 combines with J gene TRBJ1-6; D unclear. CDR1 and CDR2 from the germline V gene are SEHNR and FQNEAQ (reference sequence). The CDR3 sequence is 15 residues long. Trimming took off 0 bases at V and 5 bases at J, with 8 bases between the two ends. As DNA, the CDR3 is TGTGCCAGCAGCTTAGCGGGGAGGGATAATTCACCCCTCCACTTT. Protein sequence: CASSLAGRDNSPLHF.

This clone was observed a single time. V usage is TRBV6-4 and J usage is TRBJ1-4; TRBD1 is a possible D gene (5 bases). Trimming removed 6 bases at V and 0 bases at J, with 17 bases between. The CDR3 length is 17 residues. The germline CDR1 and CDR2 sequences are MRHNA and SNTAGT. CDR3 in amino acids: CASSLYGEGTTNEKLFF. The CDR3 DNA sequence: TGTGCCAGCAGCCTTTACGGGGAGGGGACAACTAATGAAAAACTGTTTTTT.

The genes are TRBV28 and TRBJ2-7, with a tentative D call TRBD2 (7 bases). Trimming took 0 bases from V and 6 from J, leaving 15 bases between them. CDR3 size: 15 residues. The V gene's germline CDR1 is MDHEN and CDR2 SYDVKM. The CDR3 spells CASSLWAGAQSEQYF. The CDR3 DNA reads TGTGCCAGCAGTTTATGGGCGGGGGCACAGAGCGAGCAGTACTTC.

V is TRBV14 and J is TRBJ1-1; D perhaps matches TRBD1 (5 bases). Germline loops: CDR1 SGHDN, CDR2 FVKESK. This CDR3 is 15 amino acids long. V lost 2 bases and J lost 4, with 14 bases in between. The CDR3 loop is CASSQISGGFTEAFF. Here the CDR3 DNA reads TGTGCCAGCAGCCAAATTAGTGGGGGATTCACTGAAGCTTTCTTT.

A single count supports this clone. V usage is TRBV6-1 and J usage is TRBJ2-7, with 8 bases matching TRBD2. The CDR3 contains 13 residues. Germline V gene data show CDR1 as MNHNS and CDR2 as SASEGT. J gave up 4 bases and V 6 bases, and 5 bases lay outside the gene matches. The CDR3 DNA reads TGTGCCAGCAGGATGACTAGCGTTTACGAGCAGTACTTC. It codes for CASRMTSVYEQYF.

This chain links TRBV5-4 with TRBJ2-3; no clear D. The CDR3 sequence is 15 residues long. V was cut by 0 bases and J by 1 base, with 9 bases left in between. CDR1 and CDR2 (germline): SGHNT, YYREEE (reference sequence). Here the CDR3 reads CASSLEGGRTDTQYF. The DNA for the CDR3 is TGTGCCAGCAGCTTGGAGGGCGGACGCACAGATACGCAGTATTTT.